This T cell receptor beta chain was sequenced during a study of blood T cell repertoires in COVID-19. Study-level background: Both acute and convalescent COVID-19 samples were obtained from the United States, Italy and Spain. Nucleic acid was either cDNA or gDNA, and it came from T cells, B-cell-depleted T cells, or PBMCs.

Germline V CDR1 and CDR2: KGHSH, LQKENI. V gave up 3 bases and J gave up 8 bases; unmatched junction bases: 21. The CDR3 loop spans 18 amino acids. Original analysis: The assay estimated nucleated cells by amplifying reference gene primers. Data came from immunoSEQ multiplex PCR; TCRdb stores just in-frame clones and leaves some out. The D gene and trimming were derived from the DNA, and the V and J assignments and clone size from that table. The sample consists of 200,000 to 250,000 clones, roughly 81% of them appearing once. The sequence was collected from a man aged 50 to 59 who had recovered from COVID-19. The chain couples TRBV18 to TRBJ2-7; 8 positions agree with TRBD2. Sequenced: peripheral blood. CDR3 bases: TGTGCCAGCTCACCGTTCGGAGGGCCCCCCGCGGGGGGTAAACAGCAGTACTTC. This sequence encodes CASSPFGGPPAGGKQQYF.